This TCR beta chain was identified during a study of CD8 T cells in Susac syndrome. Study findings and constraints: It was acknowledged by the study that relatively few individuals were included in its TCR sequencing and HLA analysis.

Worth noting for this clonotype: Its matching antigen is unknown.

TEMRA cells were FACS-enriched, and CD8+ and CD4+ T cells were isolated negatively. Reverse transcription of 0.5 to 1 ug RNA was carried out with random hexamers. Amplification of TCR beta CDR3 by immunoSEQ multiplex PCR spanned 54 Vbeta and 13 Jbeta. TCRdb reprocessed the immunoSEQ multiplex PCR reads with MiXCR, giving one entry per CDR3 protein. The data hold some 120,000 distinct CDR3 sequences, with about nine tenths observed a single time. Sequences were obtained from CD4+ T cells from PBMCs. This clonotype was sampled from a human donor in good health.

The CDR3 here is CASSPATEMNTEAFF. CDR3 DNA: TGCGCCAGCAGCCCGGCGACAGAAATGAACACTGAAGCTTTCTTT. The V and J genes are TRBV5-1 and TRBJ1-1; TRBD1 might be the D (5 bases). CDR3 length: 15 residues. Trimming cost V 4 bases and J 0 bases, with 13 bases left between them. CDR1 is SGHRS, CDR2 YFSETQ, per germline.